Included here is one TCR beta chain sequence, with context. This entry comes from a study of blood T cell repertoires in COVID-19. The authors' processing: Estimation of nucleated cell counts relied on the amplification of reference gene primers. TCRdb keeps only in-frame clones here, not all; method: immunoSEQ multiplex PCR. That table gives V, J and clone size, and the DNA gave D and trimming. The table records tens of thousands of clones, 65% to 90% of them present only once. Sequencing input: peripheral blood. The receptor was isolated from a man older than 75 with active COVID-19.

DNA for the CDR3: TGCAGTGCTACCCATGACAATGAGCAGTTCTTC. Its protein is CSATHDNEQFF. The chain is built from TRBV20-1 and TRBJ2-1, with D unclear. CDR3 length: 11 amino acids. With 4 bases removed from V and 5 bases from J, the gap between germline ends came to 6 bases. Germline lookup yields CDR1 DFQATT and CDR2 SNEGSKA (reference sequence).